These 2 T cell receptor beta chains came from one sample sequenced in a study of T cells of healthy individuals listed by TCRdb under 2018. Library preparation used 5' RACE. The sequencer was an Illumina MiSeq. Using fastp trimming at Q25 and MiXCR clonotype assembly, TCRdb reanalyzed the public sequencing data and kept in-frame beta chains. When rows share a CDR3 protein, they turn into one entry using the most common DNA and genes. The sample yields 60,000 to 75,000 distinct CDR3 sequences; around 15% were counted once. Approximately 4.8% of the sample is held by the ten biggest clonotypes. The receptors here all came from a human donor in good health.

The rearrangement links TRBV7-9 to TRBJ2-7, with a possible D match to TRBD1 (7 bases). In germline, CDR1 is SEHNR, CDR2 FQNEAQ (reference sequence). CDR3 length: 15 residues. The germline V and J ends were trimmed by 1 base and 3 bases, with 13 bases remaining between them. CDR3 sequence (DNA): TGTGCCAGCAGCTTAGGCGGGACAGCCTACTACGAGCAGTACTTC. Translated: CASSLGGTAYYEQYF.

This clonotype showed up many times. This chain uses TRBV5-1 with TRBJ2-2; maybe TRBD1 (5 bases). The CDR3 contains 15 residues. The germline gives CDR1 SGHRS, CDR2 YFSETQ. Trimming removed 0 bases at V and 5 bases at J, with 11 bases between. The CDR3 protein is CASSLGPGFTGELFF. The CDR3 nucleotides are TGCGCCAGCAGCTTGGGACCAGGGTTTACCGGGGAGCTGTTTTTT.